This T cell receptor (beta chain) was recorded in a study of blood T cell repertoires in COVID-19. Study at large: Both acute and convalescent COVID-19 samples were obtained from the United States, Italy and Spain. The cDNA or gDNA used as material had been derived from T cells, B-cell-depleted T cells, or PBMCs.

This clone has more than one count but fewer than ten. The CDR3 is 15 residues long. V was trimmed by 5 bases and J by 1 base, leaving 11 bases between them. CDR1 and CDR2 (germline): MNHEY, SMNVEV (reference sequence). Authors' methods: Estimation of nucleated cell counts was performed using reference gene primer amplification. The protocol was immunoSEQ multiplex PCR, while the TCRdb copy is restricted to in-frame clones and leaves out a portion. The V and J calls and the clone size are those of that table, but D and trimming were determined from the DNA. The sample has more than 85,000 clones; about four fifths are singletons.

The sequenced sample consisted of peripheral blood. The sequence was obtained from a woman older than 75 with acute or convalescent COVID-19. V is TRBV27 and J is TRBJ2-2; a possible D gene is TRBD1 (6 bases). The CDR3 loop is CASSSPDRNTGELFF. Here the CDR3 DNA reads TGTGCCAGCAGTAGTCCGGACAGGAACACCGGGGAGCTGTTTTTT.